Presented here are 15 T cell receptor beta chains from one specimen sequenced in a study of OX40 agonist ivuxolimab in advanced cancers. The method was immunoSEQ multiplex PCR; TCRdb's version includes in-frame clones alone and lacks a portion of them. The sample consists of about 79,000 clones, over 75% of them appearing once. The sample in question was CD4+ or CD8+ T cells sorted from blood, obtained in a trial of the OX40 agonist ivuxolimab. The receptors derive from an adult with an advanced solid tumor such as melanoma, head and neck, liver or kidney cancer.

V is TRBV28 and J is TRBJ2-7; TRBD1 matches at 8 bases. This CDR3 spans 16 amino acids. Losses at the gene ends were 6 bases for V and 0 bases for J; bases not matched to a gene: 10. CDR1 and CDR2 from the germline V gene are MDHEN and SYDVKM. CDR3 sequence reads: CASRDHTGQDSYEQYF. CDR3 nucleotides: TGTGCCAGCAGGGACCACACGGGACAGGACTCCTACGAGCAGTACTTC.

This rearrangement joins TRBV5-4 to TRBJ2-5; TRBD2 might be the D (5 bases). Germline V gene data show CDR1 as SGHNT and CDR2 as YYREEE (reference sequence). The length of the CDR3 is 13 residues. Trimming removed 5 bases at V and 4 bases at J, with 12 bases between. The CDR3 DNA reads as TGTGCCAGCAGTCCTAGCAGCCCAGAGACCCAGTACTTC. Amino acid sequence: CASSPSSPETQYF.

V is TRBV5-1 and J is TRBJ1-2; maybe TRBD1 (5 bases). With 2 bases removed from V and 2 bases from J, the gap between germline ends came to 10 bases. In germline, CDR1 is SGHRS, CDR2 YFSETQ. The CDR3 has 14 residues. CDR3 sequence: CASSFRDGNYGYTF. The CDR3 DNA follows: TGCGCCAGCAGCTTCCGGGACGGGAACTATGGCTACACCTTC.

The rearrangement joins TRBV11-2 to TRBJ1-2; no clear D. Germline values: CDR1 SGHAT, CDR2 FQNNGV. The CDR3 covers 17 residues. V was trimmed by 5 bases and J by 2 bases, leaving 21 bases between them. The CDR3 protein is CASSLFAGRAFNYGYTF. DNA for the CDR3: TGTGCCAGCAGCCTTTTCGCGGGCCGGGCGTTCAACTATGGCTACACCTTC.

The chain recombines TRBV6-5 with TRBJ2-5; 7 positions match TRBD2. The CDR3 loop spans 13 amino acids. Germline V lookup: CDR1 MNHEY, CDR2 SVGAGI. The V segment lost 2 bases and the J segment 10 bases; nucleotides outside the gene matches: 7. This CDR3 reads CASSYGAGLIQYF. CDR3 nucleotides: TGTGCCAGCAGTTACGGAGCGGGATTGATCCAGTACTTC.

The rearrangement links TRBV7-9 to TRBJ1-4; D perhaps matches TRBD1 (5 bases). This CDR3 comprises 15 residues. V was pared by 4 bases and J by 8 bases, with 17 bases between. Per the germline V gene, CDR1 is SEHNR and CDR2 is FQNEAQ (reference sequence). The CDR3 region has the DNA TGTGCCAGCAGCTCGCTCCGGGCCGGGGGAGAAAAACTGTTTTTT. The encoded protein is CASSSLRAGGEKLFF.

The chain carries TRBV9 and TRBJ2-7, with 9 bases lining up with TRBD1. The CDR3 is 15 residues long. The V segment lost 4 bases and the J segment 5 bases; nucleotides outside the gene matches: 10. The germline CDR1 and CDR2 sequences are SGDLS and YYNGEE. The chain's CDR3 is CASSPRQGVRDEQYF. The CDR3 DNA sequence: TGTGCCAGCAGCCCACGACAGGGGGTGAGGGACGAGCAGTACTTC.

The gene calls are TRBV11-2 and TRBJ1-2; D is possibly TRBD1 (5 bases). CDR1 is SGHAT, CDR2 FQNNGV, per germline. The CDR3 consists of 17 residues. V lost 2 bases and J lost 0, with 16 bases in between. CDR3 sequence: CASSLYIAGTANYGYTF. CDR3 coding DNA: TGTGCCAGCAGCTTATATATAGCCGGGACTGCTAACTATGGCTACACCTTC.

The chain has TRBV5-1 and TRBJ2-3, with D perhaps being TRBD1 or TRBD2 (6 bases each). V was trimmed by 3 bases and J by 6 bases, leaving 11 bases between them. Germline assignment: CDR1 SGHRS and CDR2 YFSETQ. This CDR3 has 13 amino acids. The CDR3 protein is CASSYRRGDTQYF. CDR3 DNA sequence: TGCGCCAGCAGCTACAGGAGGGGGGATACGCAGTATTTT.

This clone was recorded only once. The V and J genes are TRBV30 and TRBJ1-4; 9 positions agree with TRBD1. From germline, CDR1 is GTSNPN and CDR2 SVGIG (reference sequence). CDR3 length equals 14 residues. V trimming: 3 bases; J trimming: 8 bases; junction bases outside the gene matches: 7. The CDR3 DNA follows: TGTGCCTGGAGCCGGACAGGGGCGGGCGAAAAACTGTTTTTT. Encoded protein: CAWSRTGAGEKLFF.

The chain joins TRBV30 to TRBJ1-1; TRBD1 might be the D (5 bases). The germline V gene encodes CDR1 GTSNPN and CDR2 SVGIG (reference sequence). Between the trimmed V and J ends, which lost 0 bases and 4 bases, there was a span of 9 bases. The CDR3 length is 13 residues. CDR3 sequence: CAWSVIGTTEAFF. The CDR3 region has the DNA TGTGCCTGGAGTGTTATAGGGACCACTGAAGCTTTCTTT.

The chain joins TRBV6-5 to TRBJ1-6, with D unresolved. Germline V CDR1 and CDR2: MNHEY, SVGAGI. V was cut by 7 bases and J by 7 bases, with 17 bases left in between. The CDR3 loop spans 15 amino acids. The CDR3 DNA sequence: TGTGCCAGCACCCCCTGGGCCCTAGCCAATTCACCCCTCCACTTT. As protein: CASTPWALANSPLHF.

CDR3 loop: CASSLRLAGPNEQYF. The CDR3 nucleotides are TGCGCCAGCAGCTTACGACTAGCGGGTCCCAACGAGCAGTACTTC. The chain employs TRBV4-3 and TRBJ2-7, with 10 bases fitting TRBD2. The V gene's germline CDR1 is LGHNA and CDR2 YSLEER. V was pared by 5 bases and J by 5 bases, with 9 bases of the junction left unmatched. This CDR3 has 15 residues.

The rearrangement joins TRBV11-2 to TRBJ1-3; D is possibly TRBD1 (5 bases). From germline, CDR1 is SGHAT and CDR2 FQNNGV. The germline V and J ends were trimmed by 3 bases and 1 base, with 13 bases remaining between them. The CDR3 length is 16 residues. The CDR3 reads CASSLGGRRSGNTIYF. The DNA of the CDR3 is TGTGCCAGCAGCTTGGGGGGGAGAAGATCTGGAAACACCATATATTTT.

The chain joins TRBV27 to TRBJ2-1; 7 positions match TRBD1. J lost 5 bases, V lost 4 bases, and 8 bases had no gene match. The CDR3 extends over 15 amino acids. Germline assignment: CDR1 MNHEY and CDR2 SMNVEV (reference sequence). CDR3 protein: CASSSQGVGNNEQFF. The CDR3 DNA reads TGTGCCAGCAGTTCGCAGGGGGTGGGGAACAATGAGCAGTTCTTC.